This TCR beta chain was sequenced in a study of cytomegalovirus exposure and HLA in healthy donors. This CDR3 has 15 amino acids. Trimming at V came to 4 bases and at J to 0 bases, leaving 5 bases not matched to a gene. In germline, CDR1 is MDHEN, CDR2 SYDVKM. The PCR was carried out with 60 Vbeta primers and 13 Jbeta primers. Using immunoSEQ multiplex PCR, the repertoire was profiled, and TCRdb retains in-frame clones only, with some absent. The table has about 200,000 clones, approximately 78% seen once. The rearrangement uses TRBV28 and TRBJ1-1; 7 bases are a match to TRBD1. Sequenced material: PBMCs. The TCR originated in a woman aged 40-49 years in good health and CMV-seronegative. CDR3 sequence reads: CASSSGDRMNTEAFF. In nucleotides, the CDR3 is TGTGCCAGCAGTTCAGGGGACAGAATGAACACTGAAGCTTTCTTT.